A single sample is the source of the 4 T cell receptor beta chains below, sequenced in a study of CXCR3-negative and CXCR3-positive naive CD8 T cells (dated by TCRdb to about 2019). What the research found in general, with its limitations: Compared with CXCR3-negative naive cells, CXCR3-positive naive cells had TRB CDR3s with higher hydrophobicity (lower Kidera factor 4), lower energy, and higher strength and volume indices.

Sequencing used a NextSeq 550. The Human TCR Profiling Kit (MiLaboratory) was used to prepare UMI-labeled 5' RACE TRB cDNA libraries. Each CDR3 protein sequence appears as one entry after TCRdb reprocessed the reads, and no DNA is included. The sample's clone listing holds approximately 5,300 distinct CDR3 sequences. The top ten constitute less than 2.5% of the sample. What these receptors recognize is not known. The sequencing input was naive CXCR3+ CD8+ T cells from blood. The cell subset or site label of this sample denotes: CD45RO-CCR7+CD27+CD95- naive CD8+ T cells expressing CXCR3 (TNR3+). These receptors were collected from a human donor in good health. Some clones in this sample may be carry-over from other donors' samples.

The V call is TRBV19, the J call TRBJ1-1; TCRdb calls TRBD1, which cannot be checked without DNA. The V gene's germline CDR1 is LNHDA and CDR2 SQIVND (reference sequence). This CDR3 has 13 residues. CDR3 protein: CASSNRADTEAFF.

This chain links TRBV19 with TRBJ2-2; there is no DNA to check the TCRdb D call of TRBD1. Germline V gives CDR1 LNHDA, CDR2 SQIVND (reference sequence). The CDR3 spans 15 residues. CDR3 region: CASDPTGGNTGELFF.

By frequency, this clonotype registers medium-sized (0.01 to 0.1%). The chain joins TRBV6-5 to TRBJ1-2; no DNA is available, so the TRBD1 call from TCRdb remains unchecked. Germline loops: CDR1 MNHEY, CDR2 SVGAGI. The CDR3 extends over 17 amino acids. The CDR3 spells CASSYSSRSGVDYGYTF.

This sequence joins TRBV10-3 and TRBJ2-1; TCRdb selects TRBD2, and the lack of DNA leaves this call unchecked. The germline CDR1 and CDR2 sequences are ENHRY and SYGVKD. This CDR3 has 14 amino acids. The chain's CDR3 is CANSGEGANNEQFF.